Sequencing of this T cell receptor (beta chain) was carried out in a study of technical replicates of blood from several donors. Assay used: immunoSEQ multiplex PCR; TCRdb lists only in-frame clones, some missing. There are about 80,000 clones in the sample; 97% occur only once, and 0.15% to 0.2% lies in the top ten. Germline V gene sequence: CDR1 MDHEN, CDR2 SYDVKM. CDR3 length: 14 residues. Losses at the gene ends were 2 bases for V and 8 bases for J; bases not matched to a gene: 6. V is TRBV28 and J is TRBJ2-4, with 7 bases that match TRBD2. The receptor's source is a human donor in good health. Specimen: T cells isolated from PBMCs. CDR3 sequence: CASSLREARDIQYF. CDR3 nucleotides: TGTGCCAGCAGTTTACGGGAGGCGAGGGACATTCAGTACTTC. The whole variable domain, remainder taken from reference TRBV28 and TRBJ2-4, is DVKVTQSSRYLVKRTGEKVFLECVQDMDHENMFWYRQDPGLGLRLIYFSYDVKMKEKGDIPEGYSVSREKKERFSLILESASTNQTSMYLCASSLREARDIQYFGAGTRLSVL.